The 3 T cell receptor beta chains below come from one sample, sequenced in a study of human T cells and chemical hapten exposure. Time point denoted: pre-sensitization, week 0. Specified treatment: therapeutic diphenylcyclopropenone sensitization with weekly scalp DPC. TCRdb used MiXCR to reprocess the RACE reads, holding one entry per CDR3 protein. The sample includes about 110,000 distinct CDR3 sequences, roughly 12% of them seen just once. Sample: whole blood, taken in connection with sensitization to the hapten diphenylcyclopropenone (DPC). The receptors originated from a woman in her forties or fifties with alopecia areata. Some clones in this sample may be carry-over from other donors' samples.

In this sample, this clonotype turned up a few times. The chain carries TRBV12-2 and TRBJ1-2. TRBV12-2 is annotated as a pseudogene. This CDR3 is 16 amino acids long. The CDR3 sequence: CASRRRRATIFYGYTF. In DNA form, the CDR3 reads TGTGCAAGTCGCCGCCGAAGAGCTACCATATTCTATGGCTACACCTTC.

The sample holds a few counts of this clonotype. The chain couples TRBV11-2 to TRBJ2-3, with a tentative D call TRBD1 (5 bases). Germline V gene sequence: CDR1 SGHAT, CDR2 FQNNGV. This CDR3 has 15 residues. V dropped 0 bases and J dropped 1 base, with 8 bases sitting between them. The chain's CDR3 is CASSLDGARTDTQYF. For the CDR3, the DNA is TGTGCCAGCAGCTTAGATGGGGCTCGCACAGATACGCAGTATTTT.

This clonotype was counted ten times or more. The chain carries TRBV21-1 and TRBJ2-7; whether TRBD1, the table's D call, matches the DNA was not checked. TRBV21-1 is deemed a pseudogene. The CDR3 loop spans 15 amino acids. The CDR3 DNA reads as TGTGCCAGCAGCAGACGCAAAGACAGGGGCTACGAGCAGTACTTC. Translating gives CASSRRKDRGYEQYF.